This is a list of T cell receptor beta chains from one sample in a study of cytomegalovirus exposure and HLA in healthy donors. Produced via immunoSEQ multiplex PCR; TCRdb's table is partial and in-frame only. The repertoire has more than 95,000 clones, roughly 80% of them found once; the top ten carry roughly 3.1%. The material sequenced was PBMCs. These receptors came from a man under 40 in good health and CMV-seronegative. CDR3s leave out the opening cysteine and the closing phenylalanine or tryptophan.

V gene	CDR3 protein
TRBV10-3	AISNSTWSYNEQF
TRBV4-1	ASSLQTSGGQETQY
TRBV11-2	ASSLEGTGGSPLH
TRBV30	AWSAQGIQAF
TRBV6-5	ASKQGFGNQPQH
TRBV28	ASSLGGSWTEAF
TRBV6-5	ASSYDRENEAF
TRBV7-9	TSSFVKAGTDEQY
TRBV5-1	ASSSGSSGHSGNTIY
TRBV9	ASSGGVSSYNEQF
TRBV5-7	ASSLTPSSTDTQY
TRBV30	ASYGPPLH
TRBV11-3	ASSLPSNQPQH
TRBV27	ASSHLGQGKQPQH
TRBV5-1	ASSFNRQGGGANVLT
TRBV29-1	SASVSGNTIY
TRBV28	ASSLFTTTGNRREKLF
TRBV27	ASSQDRVGETQY
TRBV5-1	ASSLEVKGDRYYTSTDTQY
TRBV28	ASSSSGISSYEQY
TRBV9	ASSVEEGLSEKLF
TRBV6-1	ASMASGRVETQY
TRBV19	ASSKDPTGGWENTIY
TRBV27	ASSLTGVTSYEQY
TRBV30	AWRGTENQPQH
TRBV28	ASSLGGDPRGSPLH
TRBV2	ASSDRGANEKLF
TRBV6-1	ASNIGTGPYEQY
TRBV10-1	ASSGTDGETQY
TRBV19	ASSFGRRGGQPQH
TRBV6-5	ASSYGTGVDQPQH
TRBV6-4	ASSEGSGTDTQY
TRBV5-1	ASSWTGSSLVYEQY
TRBV7-2	ASSRTGGSGEQY
TRBV6-6	ASSSRIPEAF
TRBV5-4	ASSLEAASMNTQY
TRBV19	ASHQPGYSNQPQH
TRBV6-4	ASSDSGGGYNEQF
TRBV4-1	ASSQQQNTGELF
TRBV6-1	ASSPRQGITEAF
TRBV7-2	ASSQGPSGTEAF
TRBV29-1	SAHSSGNTIY
TRBV15	ATSRPGPRLARDEQF
TRBV13	ASSLNSGSQETQY
TRBV7-9	ASSLSAGVLT
TRBV28	ASSLNRELANYGYT
TRBV9	ASSSGGTDTQY